This T cell receptor (beta chain) was obtained from a study of shared clonotypes between healthy human individuals. Study summary: Donors, aged 18 to 49, were two women and a few men. Per donor, three plates held CD4 naive cells, three held CD4 memory, two held CD8 naive and one held CD8 memory.

The CDR3 is 15 residues long. The V gene lost 5 bases and the J gene lost 7 bases, with 18 bases spanning the gap. Germline values: CDR1 SEHNR, CDR2 FQNEAQ (reference sequence). Method: immunoSEQ multiplex PCR; TCRdb's copy keeps in-frame clones and lacks some. Among 500,000 to 550,000 clones listed, 90% to 96% were seen once. As concerns this clone: Its matching antigen is unknown.

Study-wide points: Generally, naive subsets (rather than memory subsets) showed larger estimated richness.

Splitting of CD4+ cells produced CD45RA+ naive and CD45RA-negative memory subsets. Sequences were obtained from naive CD4+ T cells sorted from blood. Subset in this sample: CD45RA+ positively selected. The chain joins TRBV7-9 to TRBJ2-1; D uncertain. The source of this sequence is a woman in her twenties or thirties in good health. The CDR3 is CASSPRSVIRNEQFF. DNA of the CDR3: TGTGCCAGCAGCCCCCGGAGCGTGATCCGGAATGAGCAGTTCTTC.